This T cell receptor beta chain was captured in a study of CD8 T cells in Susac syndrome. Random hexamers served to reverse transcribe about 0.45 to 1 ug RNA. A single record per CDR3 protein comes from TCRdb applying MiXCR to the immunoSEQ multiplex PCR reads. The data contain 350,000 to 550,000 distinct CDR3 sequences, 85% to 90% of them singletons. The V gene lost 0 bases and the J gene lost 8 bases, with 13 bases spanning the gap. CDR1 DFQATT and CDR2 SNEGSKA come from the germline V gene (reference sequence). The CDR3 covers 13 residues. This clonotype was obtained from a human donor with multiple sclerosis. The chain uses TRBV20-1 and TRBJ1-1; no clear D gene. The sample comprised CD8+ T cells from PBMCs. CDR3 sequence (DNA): TGCAGTGCTAGAGATCTGGTATTAGGCGAAGCTTTCTTT. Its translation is CSARDLVLGEAFF.